This T cell receptor beta chain was sequenced for a study of OX40 agonist ivuxolimab in advanced cancers. Describing the broader study: Ivuxolimab was a fully human IgG2 agonistic monoclonal antibody targeting the costimulatory receptor OX40 (CD134). The purpose of peripheral TCRbeta sequencing was to test whether ivuxolimab changed TCR sequence diversity and led to clonal T-cell expansion. Intravenous ivuxolimab was administered to patients every 2 weeks at six dose levels: 0.01, 0.1, 0.3, 1.5, 3 and 10 mg/kg. Of the roughly 54 dose-escalation patients, hepatocellular carcinoma was present in approximately 20, melanoma in around 15, renal cell carcinoma in 9 and head and neck cancer in 9. In the dose-escalation cohort, about four fifths of patients were male, and the mean age was roughly 56 years with a range of roughly 20 to 79. Three dose-escalation patients achieved partial responses, one with hepatocellular carcinoma and two with cutaneous melanoma. Patients were allowed to have had prior anti-PD-1, anti-PD-L1 or anti-CTLA-4 therapy, and approximately 43% of the dose-escalation patients had previously received checkpoint inhibitors. The paper reports the monotherapy dose-escalation portion (N of about 52 patients) of the phase I ivuxolimab trial. Beyond this particular receptor, the publication reports: Low levels of normalized T-cell clonal expansion were also shown by some nonresponding patients. After ivuxolimab, expanded clones were on average more numerous among CD8+ T cells than among CD4+ T cells. The antigen specificity of the peripheral T cells that underwent clonal expansion was not determined. Clonal expansion of both CD4+ and CD8+ blood T cells was observed from baseline to week 6 at doses 0.1 to 3.0 mg/kg. Partial responders in the 0.1-3.0 mg/kg groups had among the lowest normalized peripheral clonal expansion, especially among CD8+ T cells.

The trial excluded patients who had a history of autoimmune disease or who were on systemic immunosuppression. Peripheral blood for TCR sequencing was drawn from every dose cohort at baseline, at cycle 4 day 1 and at cycle 7 day 1. The samples were taken from a phase I, first-in-human, multicenter, open-label dose-escalation trial of ivuxolimab. The trial enrolled adults with locally advanced or metastatic head and neck squamous cell, hepatocellular, melanoma or renal cell carcinoma. Before TCR sequencing, CD4+ T cells and CD8+ T cells were sorted from peripheral blood as separate populations. The sample holds a few counts of this clone. The antigen it binds to is not known. Base qualities are not provided; no much larger clone lies one nucleotide away. To sequence the TCRbeta CDR3 region, genomic DNA was isolated from the sorted cells. The immunoSEQ Assay was used to sequence the TCRbeta CDR3 regions. TCRdb limited this immuneACCESS table to in-frame rearrangements with V and J called. A share of clones is missing; checked studies link under half to unresolved V genes, and the rest is unexplained. The table for this sample lists tens of thousands of clones; 85% to 95% of them were counted only once. Roughly 11% of the sample goes to the ten largest clones.

The source was CD4+ or CD8+ T cells sorted from blood, collected in a trial of the OX40 agonist ivuxolimab. The sequence was collected from an adult with an advanced solid tumor such as melanoma, head and neck, liver or kidney cancer.

The CDR3 amino acid sequence is: CASGYREGLEQYF. The nucleotides read TGTGCCAGCGGTTATCGGGAGGGGCTCGAGCAGTACTTC. The rearranged segments are TRBV27 and TRBJ2-7, and TRBD2 matches 8 of the central bases. Relative to germline, V is missing 8 bases and J is missing 6 bases, with 9 bases of the junction outside any gene match. Reading from cysteine to phenylalanine, the CDR3 counts 13 amino acids. The sequence is cut down to CDR3 DNA, 39 bases in frame from base 1. Via the germline V gene (reference sequence), CDR1 is MNHEY and CDR2 SMNVEV.